The rows below give T cell receptor beta chains drawn from one sample of a study of T cell changes during pregnancy in multiple sclerosis. Sequencing was performed with immunoSEQ multiplex PCR; in TCRdb, only in-frame clones are kept and a portion is missing. Of some 100,000 clones in the sample, 90% to 95% were seen once. Sequencing used peripheral blood, obtained before pregnancy. All receptors derive from a female donor with multiple sclerosis, enrolled in a pregnancy study. Both conserved end residues are part of each CDR3. D genes are given only for firm matches.

J gene | D gene | V gene | CDR3 protein | CDR3 DNA
TRBJ1-4 | TRBD1 | TRBV19 | CASSFRTGDTNEKLFF | TGTGCCAGTAGTTTTCGGACAGGGGATACTAATGAAAAACTGTTTTTT
TRBJ2-2 | - | TRBV19 | CASSWAENTGELFF | TGTGCCAGTAGTTGGGCAGAGAACACCGGGGAGCTGTTTTTT
TRBJ2-7 | - | TRBV6-5 | CASSYSERGEQYF | TGTGCCAGCAGTTACTCGGAAAGGGGCGAGCAGTACTTC
TRBJ2-3 | - | TRBV10-2 | CASSDPVGDTQYF | TGCGCCAGCAGTGACCCGGTTGGAGATACGCAGTATTTT
TRBJ2-7 | - | TRBV27 | CASSPNPPGYYEQYF | TGTGCCAGCAGTCCAAACCCACCGGGTTACTACGAGCAGTACTTC
TRBJ1-2 | - | TRBV9 | CASSVARNGYTF | TGTGCCAGCAGCGTAGCCAGGAATGGCTACACCTTC
TRBJ2-1 | TRBD1 | TRBV2 | CASSGWDRGNHEQFF | TGTGCCAGCAGTGGCTGGGACAGGGGGAATCATGAGCAGTTCTTC
TRBJ1-5 | - | TRBV5-6 | CASSKGGVQPQHF | TGTGCCAGCAGTAAGGGGGGGGTCCAGCCCCAGCATTTT
TRBJ2-7 | TRBD2 | TRBV18 | CASSPGLAGGYEQYF | TGTGCCAGCTCACCGGGACTAGCGGGTGGCTACGAGCAGTACTTC
TRBJ2-1 | TRBD2 | TRBV11-2 | CASSLGLADNEQFF | TGTGCCAGCAGCCTCGGACTAGCGGACAATGAGCAGTTCTTC
TRBJ1-1 | TRBD1 | TRBV18 | CASSQTGNTEAFF | TGTGCCAGCTCACAGACAGGGAATACTGAAGCTTTCTTT
TRBJ1-4 | - | TRBV27 | CASSDGGGGEKLFF | TGTGCCAGCAGTGATGGGGGAGGGGGAGAAAAACTGTTTTTT
TRBJ2-2 | TRBD1 | TRBV19 | CAISSKTDRVNTGELFF | TGTGCCATCTCCTCGAAGACGGACAGGGTAAACACCGGGGAGCTGTTTTTT
TRBJ2-2 | - | TRBV11-2 | CASSLEGGVTGELFF | TGTGCCAGCAGCTTAGAAGGTGGAGTAACCGGGGAGCTGTTTTTT
TRBJ1-1 | TRBD1 | TRBV30 | CAWRRQGEGSLAFF | TGTGCCTGGAGAAGACAGGGGGAAGGTTCCTTGGCTTTCTTT
TRBJ1-5 | - | TRBV28 | CASSPAGRNQPQHF | TGTGCCAGCAGTCCAGCGGGGAGAAATCAGCCCCAGCATTTT
TRBJ2-3 | - | TRBV9 | CASSALGGGHRTTDTQYF | TGTGCCAGCAGCGCCTTAGGTGGGGGACACCGAACCACAGATACGCAGTATTTT
TRBJ1-2 | - | TRBV2 | CASSEAMSDGYTF | TGTGCCAGCAGTGAAGCGATGTCAGATGGCTACACCTTC
TRBJ2-5 | TRBD2 | TRBV27 | CASSRLAGTKRETQYF | TGTGCCAGCAGTAGGTTAGCGGGGACGAAGAGAGAGACCCAGTACTTC
TRBJ2-1 | - | TRBV9 | CASSPRDWSSYNEQFF | TGTGCCAGCAGCCCCCGGGACTGGAGCTCCTACAATGAGCAGTTCTTC
TRBJ1-4 | - | TRBV5-1 | CASSFTRATNEKLFF | TGCGCCAGCAGCTTCACGAGGGCAACTAATGAAAAACTGTTTTTT
TRBJ1-2 | - | TRBV30 | CAWRAGYDYGYTF | TGTGCCTGGAGGGCAGGGTATGACTATGGCTACACCTTC